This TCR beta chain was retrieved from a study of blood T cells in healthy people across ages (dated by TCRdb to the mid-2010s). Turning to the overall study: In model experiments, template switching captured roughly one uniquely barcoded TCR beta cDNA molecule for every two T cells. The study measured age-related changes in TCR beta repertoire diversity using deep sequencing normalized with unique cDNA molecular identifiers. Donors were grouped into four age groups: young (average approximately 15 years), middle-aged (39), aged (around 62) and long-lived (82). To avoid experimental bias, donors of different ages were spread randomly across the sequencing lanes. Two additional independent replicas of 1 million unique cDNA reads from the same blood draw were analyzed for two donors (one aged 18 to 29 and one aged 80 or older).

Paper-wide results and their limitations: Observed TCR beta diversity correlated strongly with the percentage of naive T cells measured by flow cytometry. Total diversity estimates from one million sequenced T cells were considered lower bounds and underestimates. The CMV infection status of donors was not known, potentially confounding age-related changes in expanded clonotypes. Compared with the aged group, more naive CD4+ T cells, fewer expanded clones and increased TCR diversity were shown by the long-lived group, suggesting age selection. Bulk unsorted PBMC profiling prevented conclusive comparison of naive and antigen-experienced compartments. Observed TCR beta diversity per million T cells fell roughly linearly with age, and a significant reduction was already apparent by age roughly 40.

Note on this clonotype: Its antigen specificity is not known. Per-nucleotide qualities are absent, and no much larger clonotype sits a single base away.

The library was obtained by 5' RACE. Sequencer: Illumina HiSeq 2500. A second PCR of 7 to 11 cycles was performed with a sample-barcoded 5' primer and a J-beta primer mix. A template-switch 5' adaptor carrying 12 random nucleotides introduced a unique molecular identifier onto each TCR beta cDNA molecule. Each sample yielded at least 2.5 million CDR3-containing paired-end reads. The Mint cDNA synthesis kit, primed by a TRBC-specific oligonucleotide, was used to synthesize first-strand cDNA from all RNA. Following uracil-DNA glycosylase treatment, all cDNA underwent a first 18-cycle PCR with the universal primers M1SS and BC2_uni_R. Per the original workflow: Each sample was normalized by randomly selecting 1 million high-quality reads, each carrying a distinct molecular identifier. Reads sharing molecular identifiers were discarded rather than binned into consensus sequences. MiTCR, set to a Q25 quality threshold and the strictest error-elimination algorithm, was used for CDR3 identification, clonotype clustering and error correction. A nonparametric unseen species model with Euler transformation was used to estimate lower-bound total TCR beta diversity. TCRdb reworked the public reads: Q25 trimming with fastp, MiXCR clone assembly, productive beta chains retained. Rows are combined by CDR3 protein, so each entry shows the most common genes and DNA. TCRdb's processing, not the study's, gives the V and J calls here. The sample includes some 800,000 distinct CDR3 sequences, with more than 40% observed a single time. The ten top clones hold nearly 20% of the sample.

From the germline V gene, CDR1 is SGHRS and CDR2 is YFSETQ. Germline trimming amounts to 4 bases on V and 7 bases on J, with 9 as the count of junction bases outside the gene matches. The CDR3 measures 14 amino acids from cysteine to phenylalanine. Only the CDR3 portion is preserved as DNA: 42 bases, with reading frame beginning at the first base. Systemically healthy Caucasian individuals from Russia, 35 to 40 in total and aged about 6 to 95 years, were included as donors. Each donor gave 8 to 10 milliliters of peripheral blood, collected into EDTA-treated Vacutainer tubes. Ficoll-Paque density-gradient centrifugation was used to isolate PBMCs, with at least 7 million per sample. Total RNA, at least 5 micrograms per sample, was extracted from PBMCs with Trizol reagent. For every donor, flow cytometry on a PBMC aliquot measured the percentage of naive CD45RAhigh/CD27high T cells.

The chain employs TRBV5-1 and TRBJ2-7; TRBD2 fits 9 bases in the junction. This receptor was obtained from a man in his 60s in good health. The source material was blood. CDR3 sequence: CASSASGAYNEQYF. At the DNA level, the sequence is TGCGCCAGCAGCGCTAGCGGGGCCTACAATGAGCAGTACTTC. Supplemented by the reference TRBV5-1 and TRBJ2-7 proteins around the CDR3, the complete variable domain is KAGVTQTPRYLIKTRGQQVTLSCSPISGHRSVSWYQQTPGQGLQFLFEYFSETQRNKGNFPGRFSGRQFSNSRSEMNVSTLELGDSALYLCASSASGAYNEQYFGPGTRLTVT.